These T cell receptor beta chains were read from a single sample in a study of blood T cells in healthy people across ages. TCRdb reprocessed the 5' RACE reads via MiXCR and lists one record per CDR3 protein. This table holds 630,000 or so distinct CDR3 sequences, 32% found once. The specimen sequenced was blood. The receptors originated from a woman of 80 years or more in good health. CDR3s leave out the opening cysteine and the closing phenylalanine or tryptophan.

v_call,cdr3_aa
TRBV6-5,ASSRPGRGASEQY
TRBV7-7,ASSLDSGGPGNEQY
TRBV28,ASSTQGGGGYNEQF
TRBV7-2,ASSLKGGGADGEQF
TRBV24-1,ATSSGCGEQY
TRBV2,ASSANGRTDTQY
TRBV15,ATSRGDVNTGERF
TRBV7-2,ASSLDGTVYNQPQH
TRBV6-2/TRBV6-3,ASSYRNTEAF
TRBV3-1,ASSQGTSSPRQY
TRBV18,ASAGQGNTGELF
TRBV20-1,SAGAGGGAGELF
TRBV2,ASSQNLLNEKLF
TRBV5-1,ASSWSERSTDTQY
TRBV20-1,SADRNYEQY
TRBV28,ASSFEGAEAF